Presented here are 18 T cell receptor beta chains from one specimen sequenced in a study of T-cell memory formation after mild COVID-19. Each CDR3 protein is one row after TCRdb ran MiXCR on the 5' RACE reads. The repertoire has approximately 290,000 distinct CDR3 sequences, around 19% of them found once; the top ten carry under 25%. The specimen sequenced was PBMCs or a T cell subset sorted from them (not recorded which). These TCRs come from a young man who had mild COVID-19 (a few samples of this study predate the infection). Cell type and time point are not known.

This sequence joins TRBV12-5 and TRBJ2-7; no clear D. Germline lookup yields CDR1 LGHNT and CDR2 FRNRAP. This CDR3 has 15 amino acids. V lost 2 bases, J lost 2 bases, and 13 bases lay in between. The CDR3 DNA is TGTGCTAGTGGTTTGTACTCGGACGGAACCTACGAGCAGTACTTC. This encodes CASGLYSDGTYEQYF.

This clonotype was observed a handful of times. The V call is TRBV5-5, the J call TRBJ2-2, with TRBD2 matching over 11 bases. V trimming: 5 bases; J trimming: 1 base; junction bases outside the gene matches: 16. The CDR3 length is 20 residues. The germline CDR1 and CDR2 sequences are SGHKS and YYEKEE (reference sequence). The CDR3 DNA sequence: TGTGCCAGCAGTTTCTACACACACCTAGCGGGGGGTCGGAACACCGGGGAGCTGTTTTTT. This translates into CASSFYTHLAGGRNTGELFF.

V usage is TRBV5-4 and J usage is TRBJ1-2, with TRBD1 identical over 7 bases. The length of the CDR3 is 14 residues. Per the germline V gene, CDR1 is SGHNT and CDR2 is YYREEE (reference sequence). After removal of 2 bases from V and 4 bases from J, the junction contained 5 bases not matched to a gene. CDR3 sequence reads: CASSFGQESYGYTF. CDR3 DNA sequence: TGTGCCAGCAGCTTTGGACAGGAGAGCTATGGCTACACCTTC.

This clonotype was seen more than once but under ten times. V gene TRBV18 combines with J gene TRBJ1-5, with D maybe TRBD1 (6 bases). V dropped 0 bases and J dropped 4 bases, with 10 bases sitting between them. Germline lookup yields CDR1 KGHSH and CDR2 LQKENI. CDR3 length: 15 amino acids. CDR3 residues: CASSPPQGRNQPQHF. The CDR3 DNA sequence: TGTGCCAGCTCACCACCGCAGGGGCGGAATCAGCCCCAGCATTTT.

This rearrangement joins TRBV11-2 to TRBJ2-1; 10 positions agree with TRBD1. Germline trimming cut 6 bases from V and 6 bases from J; bases unmatched to any gene: 8. Germline lookup yields CDR1 SGHAT and CDR2 FQNNGV. The CDR3 is 15 amino acids. CDR3 sequence: CASRVPGQGINEQFF. The DNA for the CDR3 is TGTGCCAGCAGGGTCCCGGGACAGGGGATCAATGAGCAGTTCTTC.

The rearrangement joins TRBV29-1 to TRBJ2-1; no firm D call. This CDR3 has 13 amino acids. Germline V gives CDR1 SQVTM, CDR2 ANQGSEA. Trimming removed 5 bases at V and 0 bases at J, with 8 bases between. CDR3 sequence reads: CSVFARSYNEQFF. DNA of the CDR3: TGCAGCGTTTTCGCGCGCTCCTACAATGAGCAGTTCTTC.

Of note for this clonotype: Sequence at one end of the junction differs from germline and may be a read error. V gene TRBV5-6 combines with J gene TRBJ2-7; TRBD1 is a possible D gene (6 bases). The CDR3 is 13 amino acids. The germline CDR1 and CDR2 sequences are SGHDT and YYEEEE. CDR3 nucleotides: TGTGCCAGCAGCAGGACAGTCTCCTTCGAGCAGTACTTC. Residues: CASSRTVSFEQYF.

V is TRBV28 and J is TRBJ1-1; TRBD1 might be the D (6 bases). In germline, CDR1 is MDHEN, CDR2 SYDVKM. V was cut by 7 bases and J by 3 bases, with 12 bases left in between. CDR3 length: 13 amino acids. The DNA of the CDR3 is TGTGCCAGCACCGAAGGGGGGTACACTGAAGCTTTCTTT. Amino acids: CASTEGGYTEAFF.

This clonotype occurred a few times. V usage is TRBV6-5 and J usage is TRBJ2-2; possibly TRBD1 for D (6 bases). Germline V CDR1 and CDR2: MNHEY, SVGAGI. Trimming shortened V by 0 bases and J by 5 bases, and 16 bases separated the two germline ends. The CDR3 consists of 17 residues. The CDR3 protein is CASSYSGTGYMTGELFF. The CDR3 nucleotides are TGTGCCAGCAGTTACTCCGGAACAGGGTACATGACCGGGGAGCTGTTTTTT.

CDR3 residues: CASSPQTRYYNEQFF. The CDR3 coding sequence is TGCGCCAGCAGCCCCCAGACTAGGTACTACAATGAGCAGTTCTTC. V gene TRBV5-1 combines with J gene TRBJ2-1; a weak D match, TRBD2 (6 bases). Between the trimmed V and J ends, which lost 4 bases and 3 bases, there was a span of 14 bases. This CDR3 spans 15 amino acids. Per the germline V gene, CDR1 is SGHRS and CDR2 is YFSETQ.

This clonotype was picked up a small number of times. This chain joins TRBV20-1 and TRBJ1-5; the match to TRBD1 covers 10 bases. V lost 5 bases to trimming and J lost 2 bases; unmatched junction nucleotides: 9. From germline, CDR1 is DFQATT and CDR2 SNEGSKA (reference sequence). This CDR3 has 16 residues. The CDR3, as DNA: TGCAGTGCTGTAGACAGGGGGCGAGGAGGCAATCAGCCCCAGCATTTT. Its protein product is CSAVDRGRGGNQPQHF.

In its sample, this clonotype was seen a few times. The rearrangement links TRBV6-4 to TRBJ2-1, with TRBD1 matching 7 bases. CDR3 length: 16 residues. Germline V gives CDR1 MRHNA, CDR2 SNTAGT. The junction had 6 bases not matched to a gene; V was cut back by 0 bases and J by 4 bases. CDR3 sequence reads: CASSDSGTAFYNEQFF. CDR3 nucleotide sequence: TGTGCCAGCAGTGACTCCGGGACAGCTTTTTACAATGAGCAGTTCTTC.

This clonotype was picked up a small number of times. This chain joins TRBV7-6 and TRBJ2-5; D not resolved. V lost 5 bases and J 5 bases, leaving 12 bases between the germline ends. Germline V gene lookup returns CDR1 SGHVS and CDR2 FNYEAQ. The CDR3 has 13 amino acids. CDR3 in amino acids: CASSPPQRETQYF. Written as DNA, the CDR3 is TGTGCCAGCAGCCCCCCCCAAAGGGAGACCCAGTACTTC.

Many counts were recorded for this clonotype. This rearrangement joins TRBV24-1 to TRBJ2-2; 8 nucleotides line up with TRBD2. Germline values: CDR1 KGHDR, CDR2 SFDVKD. With V trimmed by 4 bases and J by 4 bases, 7 bases remained unmatched. CDR3 length equals 16 residues. CDR3 DNA: TGTGCCACCAGTGACTCCTTCGGGGGGGTCACCGGGGAGCTGTTTTTT. Translation gives CATSDSFGGVTGELFF.

The CDR3 region has the DNA TGTGCCAGCAGCCAAGATTCTGAACAGGGCGTTTACGAGCAGTACTTC. Amino acid sequence: CASSQDSEQGVYEQYF. This chain links TRBV3-1 with TRBJ2-7; a weak D match, TRBD1 (6 bases). With 0 bases removed from V and 4 bases from J, the gap between germline ends came to 16 bases. This CDR3 contains 16 residues. Germline V gene lookup returns CDR1 LGHDT and CDR2 YNNKEL (reference sequence).

This clonotype was seen repeatedly, ten times or more. The rearrangement links TRBV2 to TRBJ1-5; D ambiguous. This CDR3 spans 12 amino acids. The germline gives CDR1 SNHLY, CDR2 FYNNEI. V gave up 6 bases and J gave up 5 bases, with 8 bases separating them. CDR3 DNA sequence: TGTGCCAGCAGAACGAGCTATCAGCCCCAGCATTTT. Its protein is CASRTSYQPQHF.

In its sample, this clonotype was seen a few times. The V call is TRBV5-5, the J call TRBJ1-5; a weak D match, TRBD1 (5 bases). The length of the CDR3 is 18 residues. V was shortened by 0 bases and J by 6 bases, with 22 bases between the two germline ends. Germline-derived CDR1 and CDR2 are SGHKS and YYEKEE (reference sequence). The CDR3 sequence: CASSLERVAGENGQPQHF. DNA of the CDR3: TGTGCCAGCAGCTTGGAACGGGTAGCGGGGGAAAATGGTCAGCCCCAGCATTTT.

The J gene is TRBJ2-5, the V gene TRBV4-1, with D tentatively TRBD1 or TRBD2 (5 bases each). V lost 0 bases and J lost 1, with 18 bases in between. CDR1 MGHRA and CDR2 YSYEKL come from the germline V gene. The length of the CDR3 is 18 residues. The CDR3 DNA follows: TGCGCCAGCAGCCAAGATCGAGAGGTTTGGGGGACCCAAGAGACCCAGTACTTC. It translates to CASSQDREVWGTQETQYF.